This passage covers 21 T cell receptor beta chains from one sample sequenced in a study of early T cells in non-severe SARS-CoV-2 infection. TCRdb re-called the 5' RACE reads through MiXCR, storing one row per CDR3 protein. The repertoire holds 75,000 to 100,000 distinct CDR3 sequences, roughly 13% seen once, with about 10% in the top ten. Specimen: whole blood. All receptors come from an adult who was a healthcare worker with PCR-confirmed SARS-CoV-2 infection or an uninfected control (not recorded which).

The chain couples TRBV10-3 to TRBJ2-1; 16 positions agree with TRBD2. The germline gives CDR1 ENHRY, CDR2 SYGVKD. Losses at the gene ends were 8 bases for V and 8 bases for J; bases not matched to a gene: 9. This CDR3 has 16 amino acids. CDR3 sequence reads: CAILPGTSGGADEQFF. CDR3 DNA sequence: TGTGCCATCCTCCCCGGGACTAGCGGGGGGGCGGATGAGCAGTTCTTC.

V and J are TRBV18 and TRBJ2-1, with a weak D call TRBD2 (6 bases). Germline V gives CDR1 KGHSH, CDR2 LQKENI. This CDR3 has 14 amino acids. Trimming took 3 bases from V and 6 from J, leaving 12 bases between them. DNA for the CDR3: TGTGCCAGCTCACCTCTCGGGAGCCGCAATGAGCAGTTCTTC. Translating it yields CASSPLGSRNEQFF.

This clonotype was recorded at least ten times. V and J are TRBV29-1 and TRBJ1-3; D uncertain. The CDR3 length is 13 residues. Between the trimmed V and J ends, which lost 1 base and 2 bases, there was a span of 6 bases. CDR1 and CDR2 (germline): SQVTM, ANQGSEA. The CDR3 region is CSVEGTAGNTIYF. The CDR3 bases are TGCAGCGTTGAAGGGACGGCTGGAAACACCATATATTTT.

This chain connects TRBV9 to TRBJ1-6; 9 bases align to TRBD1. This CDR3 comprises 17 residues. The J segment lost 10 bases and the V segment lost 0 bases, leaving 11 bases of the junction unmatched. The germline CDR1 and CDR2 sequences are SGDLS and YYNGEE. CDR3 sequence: CASSVAPPDRGKSPLHF. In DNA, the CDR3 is TGTGCCAGCAGCGTAGCACCCCCGGACAGGGGCAAATCACCCCTCCACTTT.

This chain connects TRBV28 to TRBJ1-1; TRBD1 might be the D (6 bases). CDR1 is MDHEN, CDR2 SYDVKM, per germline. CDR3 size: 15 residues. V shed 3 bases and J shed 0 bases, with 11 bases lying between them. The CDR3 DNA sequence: TGTGCCAGCAGTTTCGGACAGACCCTGAACACTGAAGCTTTCTTT. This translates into CASSFGQTLNTEAFF.

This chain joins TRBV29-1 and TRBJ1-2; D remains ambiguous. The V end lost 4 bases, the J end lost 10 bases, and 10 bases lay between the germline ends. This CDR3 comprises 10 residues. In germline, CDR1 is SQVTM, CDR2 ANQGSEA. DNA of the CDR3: TGCAGCGTTGGTCCAGATGACTACACCTTC. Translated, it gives CSVGPDDYTF.

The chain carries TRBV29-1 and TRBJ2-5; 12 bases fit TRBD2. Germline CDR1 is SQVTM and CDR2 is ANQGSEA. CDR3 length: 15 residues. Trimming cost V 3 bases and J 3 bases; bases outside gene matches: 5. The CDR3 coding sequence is TGCAGCGTTGATTCTAGCGGGGGGGCAGAAGAGACCCAGTACTTC. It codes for CSVDSSGGAEETQYF. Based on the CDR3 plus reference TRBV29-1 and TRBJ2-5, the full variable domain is SAVISQKPSRDICQRGTSLTIQCQVDSQVTMMFWYRQQPGQSLTLIATANQGSEATYESGFVIDKFPISRPNLTFSTLTVSNMSPEDSSIYLCSVDSSGGAEETQYFGPGTRLLVL.

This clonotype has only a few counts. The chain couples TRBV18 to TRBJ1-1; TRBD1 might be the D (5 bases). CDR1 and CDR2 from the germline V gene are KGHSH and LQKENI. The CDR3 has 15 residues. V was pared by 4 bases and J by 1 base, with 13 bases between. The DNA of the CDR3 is TGTGCCAGCTCACGGCAGGGACCGGCGAACACTGAAGCTTTCTTT. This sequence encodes CASSRQGPANTEAFF.

CDR3 DNA: TGTGCCAGCAGTACCCACCAGGGGGCCGGTAATCAGCCCCAGCATTTT. It encodes CASSTHQGAGNQPQHF. V gene TRBV28 combines with J gene TRBJ1-5, with 8 bases matching TRBD1. CDR3 length: 16 amino acids. Germline CDR1 reads MDHEN; CDR2 reads SYDVKM. Germline trimming cut 5 bases from V and 4 bases from J; bases unmatched to any gene: 10.

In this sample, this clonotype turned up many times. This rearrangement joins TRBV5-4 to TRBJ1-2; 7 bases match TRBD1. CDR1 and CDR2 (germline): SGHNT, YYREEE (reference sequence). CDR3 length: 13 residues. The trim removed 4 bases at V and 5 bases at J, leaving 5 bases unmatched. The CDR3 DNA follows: TGTGCCAGCAGCGCGGACAGGCCTTATGGCTACACCTTC. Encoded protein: CASSADRPYGYTF.

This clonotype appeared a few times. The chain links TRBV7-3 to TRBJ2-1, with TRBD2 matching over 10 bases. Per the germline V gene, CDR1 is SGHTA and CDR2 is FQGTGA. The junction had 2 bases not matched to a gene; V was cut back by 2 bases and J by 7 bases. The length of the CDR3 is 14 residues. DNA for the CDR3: TGTGCCAGCAGCTTACTAGCGGGGGCAAATGAGCAGTTCTTC. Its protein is CASSLLAGANEQFF. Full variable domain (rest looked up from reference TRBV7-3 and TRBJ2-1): GAGVSQTPSNKVTEKGKYVELRCDPISGHTALYWYRQSLGQGPEFLIYFQGTGAADDSGLPNDRFFAVRPEGSVSTLKIQRTERGDSAVYLCASSLLAGANEQFFGPGTRLTVL.

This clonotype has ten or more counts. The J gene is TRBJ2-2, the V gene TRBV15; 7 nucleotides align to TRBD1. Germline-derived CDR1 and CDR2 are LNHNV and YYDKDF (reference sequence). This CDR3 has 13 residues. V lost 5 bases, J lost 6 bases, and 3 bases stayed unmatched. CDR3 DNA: TGTGCCACCAGCCCAGGGGGACCCGGGGAGCTGTTTTTT. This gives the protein CATSPGGPGELFF.

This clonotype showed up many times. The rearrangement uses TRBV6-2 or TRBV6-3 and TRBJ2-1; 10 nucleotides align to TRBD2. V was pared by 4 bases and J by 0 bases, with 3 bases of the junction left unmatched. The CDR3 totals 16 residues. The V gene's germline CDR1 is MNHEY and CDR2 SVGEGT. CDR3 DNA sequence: TGTGCCAGCAGTTTAGCGGGGGGAACCTCCTACAATGAGCAGTTCTTC. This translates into CASSLAGGTSYNEQFF.

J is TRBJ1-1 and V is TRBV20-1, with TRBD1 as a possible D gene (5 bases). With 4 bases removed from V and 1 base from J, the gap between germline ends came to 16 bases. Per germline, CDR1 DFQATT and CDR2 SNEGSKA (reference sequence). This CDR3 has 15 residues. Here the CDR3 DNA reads TGCAGTGCTACCAGCAGACAGACAACGAACACTGAAGCTTTCTTT. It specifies CSATSRQTTNTEAFF.

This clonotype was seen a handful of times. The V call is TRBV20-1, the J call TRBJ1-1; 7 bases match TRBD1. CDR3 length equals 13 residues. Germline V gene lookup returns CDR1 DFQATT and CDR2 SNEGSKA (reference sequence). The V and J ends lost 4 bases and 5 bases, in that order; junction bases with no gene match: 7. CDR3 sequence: CSATKRRGTEAFF. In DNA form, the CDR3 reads TGCAGTGCTACGAAACGCAGGGGGACTGAAGCTTTCTTT.

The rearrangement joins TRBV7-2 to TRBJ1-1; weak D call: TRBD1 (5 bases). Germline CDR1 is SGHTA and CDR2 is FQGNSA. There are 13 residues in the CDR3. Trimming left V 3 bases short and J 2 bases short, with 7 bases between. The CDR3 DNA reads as TGTGCCAGCAGCTTTAGGGGCAACACTGAAGCTTTCTTT. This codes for CASSFRGNTEAFF.

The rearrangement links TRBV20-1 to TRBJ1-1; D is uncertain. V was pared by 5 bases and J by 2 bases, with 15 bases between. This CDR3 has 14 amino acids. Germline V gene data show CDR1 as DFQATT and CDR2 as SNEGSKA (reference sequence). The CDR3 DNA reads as TGCAGTGCTCCAAAGGGCCTTCACAACACTGAAGCTTTCTTT. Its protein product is CSAPKGLHNTEAFF.

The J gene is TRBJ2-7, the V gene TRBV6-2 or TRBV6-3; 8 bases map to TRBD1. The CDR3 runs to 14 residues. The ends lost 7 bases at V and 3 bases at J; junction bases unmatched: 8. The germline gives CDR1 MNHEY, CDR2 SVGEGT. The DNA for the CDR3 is TGTGCCAGCACCCCTGTGGACAGGGTCTACGAGCAGTACTTC. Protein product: CASTPVDRVYEQYF.

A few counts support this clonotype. CDR3: CSARQSGYTNTEAFF. CDR3 bases: TGCAGTGCTAGACAGTCTGGGTACACGAACACTGAAGCTTTCTTT. The chain recombines TRBV20-1 with TRBJ1-1, with D unresolved. This CDR3 spans 15 amino acids. CDR1 is DFQATT and CDR2 is SNEGSKA in the germline V gene (reference sequence). The V end was cut by 2 bases, the J end by 1 base, with 14 bases between.

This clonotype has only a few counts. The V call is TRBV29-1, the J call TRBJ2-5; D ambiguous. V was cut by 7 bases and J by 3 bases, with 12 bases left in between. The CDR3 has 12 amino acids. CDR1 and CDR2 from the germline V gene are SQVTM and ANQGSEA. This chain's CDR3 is CSARTDEETQYF. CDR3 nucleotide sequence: TGCAGCGCGAGGACGGACGAAGAGACCCAGTACTTC.

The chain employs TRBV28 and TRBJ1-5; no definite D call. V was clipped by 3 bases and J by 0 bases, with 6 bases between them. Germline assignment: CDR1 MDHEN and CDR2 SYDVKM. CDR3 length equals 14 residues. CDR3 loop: CASSFEHSNQPQHF. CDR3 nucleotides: TGTGCCAGCAGTTTTGAGCATAGCAATCAGCCCCAGCATTTT.